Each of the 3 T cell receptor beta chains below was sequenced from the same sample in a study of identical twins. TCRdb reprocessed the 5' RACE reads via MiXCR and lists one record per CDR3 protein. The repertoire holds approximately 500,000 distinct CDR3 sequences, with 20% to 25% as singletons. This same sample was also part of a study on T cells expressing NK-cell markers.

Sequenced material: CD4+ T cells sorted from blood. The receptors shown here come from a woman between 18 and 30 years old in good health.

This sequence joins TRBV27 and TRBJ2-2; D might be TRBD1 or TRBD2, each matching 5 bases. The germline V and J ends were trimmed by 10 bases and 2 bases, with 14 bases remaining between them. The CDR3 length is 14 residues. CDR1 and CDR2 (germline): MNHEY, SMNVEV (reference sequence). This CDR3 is CATAGTGNTGELFF. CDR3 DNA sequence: TGTGCCACCGCCGGGACGGGAAACACCGGGGAGCTGTTTTTT.

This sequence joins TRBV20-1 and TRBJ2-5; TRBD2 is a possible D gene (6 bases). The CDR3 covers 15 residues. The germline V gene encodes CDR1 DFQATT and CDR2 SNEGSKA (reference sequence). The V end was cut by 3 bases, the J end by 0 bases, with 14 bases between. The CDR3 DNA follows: TGCAGTGCTAGTAATCCGGCGGGGAACCAAGAGACCCAGTACTTC. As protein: CSASNPAGNQETQYF.

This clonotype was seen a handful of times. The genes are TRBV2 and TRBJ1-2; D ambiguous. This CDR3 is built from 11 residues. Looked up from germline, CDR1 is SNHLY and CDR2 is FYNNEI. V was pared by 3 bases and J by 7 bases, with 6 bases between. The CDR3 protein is CASSERSGYTF. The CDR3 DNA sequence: TGTGCCAGCAGTGAGAGGAGTGGCTACACCTTC.